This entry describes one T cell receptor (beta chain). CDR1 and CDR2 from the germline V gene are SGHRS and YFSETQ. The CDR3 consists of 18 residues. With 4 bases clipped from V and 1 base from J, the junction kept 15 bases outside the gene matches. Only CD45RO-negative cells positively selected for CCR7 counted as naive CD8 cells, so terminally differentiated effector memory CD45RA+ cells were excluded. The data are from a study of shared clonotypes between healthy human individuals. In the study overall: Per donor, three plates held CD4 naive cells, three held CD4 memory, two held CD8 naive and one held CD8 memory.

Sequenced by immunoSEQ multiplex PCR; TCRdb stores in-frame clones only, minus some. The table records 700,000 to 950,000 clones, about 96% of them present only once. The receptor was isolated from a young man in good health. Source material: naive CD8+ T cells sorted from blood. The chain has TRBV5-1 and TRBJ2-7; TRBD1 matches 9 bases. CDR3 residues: CASSPGTGMSSLSYEQYF. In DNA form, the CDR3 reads TGCGCCAGCAGCCCGGGGACAGGGATGTCAAGTTTATCCTACGAGCAGTACTTC.